One and the same sample provided the 25 T cell receptor beta chains below, sequenced in a study of shared clonotypes between healthy human individuals. The data were produced by immunoSEQ multiplex PCR, yet TCRdb's version contains in-frame clones alone and is incomplete. Of about 2.4 million clones detected, 93% appear once; the ten largest clones hold roughly 0.36%. Sequencing used naive CD4+ T cells from PBMCs. Specified subset: CD45RA+ positively selected. The source of these receptors is a man younger than 30 in good health. Some clones in this sample may be carry-over from other donors' samples.

The J gene is TRBJ1-1, the V gene TRBV11-2; TRBD1 might be the D (6 bases). The CDR3 loop spans 13 amino acids. Germline V CDR1 and CDR2: SGHAT, FQNNGV. V gave up 3 bases and J gave up 3 bases, with 8 bases separating them. This CDR3 is CASSLDSYTEAFF. The CDR3 coding sequence is TGTGCCAGCAGCTTGGACAGCTACACTGAAGCTTTCTTT.

This chain uses TRBV25-1 with TRBJ1-4; 9 nucleotides line up with TRBD1. Germline V gene lookup returns CDR1 MGHDK and CDR2 SYGVNS. The CDR3 has 15 residues. V was pared by 6 bases and J by 5 bases, with 7 bases of the junction left unmatched. The CDR3 spells CASRKTGTGNEKLFF. As DNA, the CDR3 is TGTGCCAGCAGAAAAACCGGGACAGGGAATGAAAAACTGTTTTTT.

V gene TRBV25-1 combines with J gene TRBJ2-1; D is unresolved. V lost 2 bases to trimming and J lost 5 bases, with 13 bases between them. The CDR3 runs 15 residues. CDR1 and CDR2 (germline): MGHDK, SYGVNS. CDR3 sequence (DNA): TGTGCCAGCAGTGAACTCCGGGTGCTTAACAATGAGCAGTTCTTC. It encodes CASSELRVLNNEQFF.

The chain is built from TRBV28 and TRBJ2-7, with 10 bases fitting TRBD2. Germline V CDR1 and CDR2: MDHEN, SYDVKM. CDR3 length equals 15 residues. With V trimmed by 8 bases and J by 5 bases, 12 bases remained unmatched. The DNA of the CDR3 is TGTGCCAGCTCCACAGACCCTAGCGGGAGAAACGAGCAGTACTTC. Protein product: CASSTDPSGRNEQYF.

This clone was recorded only once. The rearrangement joins TRBV28 to TRBJ1-4, with 7 bases fitting TRBD1. The junction had 12 bases not matched to a gene; V was cut back by 6 bases and J by 5 bases. There are 16 residues in the CDR3. The germline CDR1 and CDR2 sequences are MDHEN and SYDVKM. In DNA, the CDR3 is TGTGCCAGCAGCACCACACGACAGGGCCGAAATGAAAAACTGTTTTTT. It codes for CASSTTRQGRNEKLFF.

The gene calls are TRBV10-3 and TRBJ2-1; 9 bases fit TRBD2. Looked up from germline, CDR1 is ENHRY and CDR2 is SYGVKD. V was clipped by 6 bases and J by 0 bases; unmatched bases: 9. The CDR3 contains 17 residues. DNA for the CDR3: TGTGCCATCAGCACATTAGCGGGAGCCAGCTCCTACAATGAGCAGTTCTTC. It codes for CAISTLAGASSYNEQFF.

The V call is TRBV6-8, the J call TRBJ2-7; D may match TRBD1 or TRBD2 (5 bases each). The CDR3 is 17 amino acids. V was shortened by 2 bases and J by 0 bases, with 17 bases between the two germline ends. Germline CDR1 MNHGY, CDR2 SAAAGT. CDR3 sequence: CASSYERVQVASYEQYF. The CDR3 DNA reads TGTGCCAGCAGTTACGAGAGGGTACAGGTAGCCTCCTACGAGCAGTACTTC.

The V and J genes are TRBV28 and TRBJ2-3, with D unclear. Germline lookup yields CDR1 MDHEN and CDR2 SYDVKM. Between the trimmed V and J ends, which lost 3 bases and 6 bases, there was a span of 7 bases. CDR3 length: 12 amino acids. CDR3: CASSFFGDTQYF. CDR3 DNA sequence: TGTGCCAGCAGTTTTTTCGGGGATACGCAGTATTTT.

The gene calls are TRBV11-1 and TRBJ1-2, with a weak D call TRBD1 (6 bases). The CDR3 extends over 14 amino acids. CDR1 and CDR2 from the germline V gene are SGHAT and FQDESV (reference sequence). V lost 4 bases to trimming and J lost 6 bases, with 15 bases between them. The CDR3 protein is CASSSSGVPDGYTF. The CDR3 DNA follows: TGTGCCAGCAGCTCCTCAGGGGTCCCCGATGGCTACACCTTC.

Concerning this clone: Other DNA sequences of this sample code for an identical CDR3. The chain joins TRBV5-1 to TRBJ1-5; D unresolved. The CDR3 sequence is 16 residues long. Per germline, CDR1 SGHRS and CDR2 YFSETQ. The V end lost 0 bases, the J end lost 0 bases, and 10 bases lay between the germline ends. CDR3 DNA sequence: TGCGCCAGCAGCTTGGAGGGAGGGAATAGCAATCAGCCCCAGCATTTT. It is translated as CASSLEGGNSNQPQHF. Supplemented by reference TRBV5-1 and TRBJ1-5, the full variable domain reads KAGVTQTPRYLIKTRGQQVTLSCSPISGHRSVSWYQQTPGQGLQFLFEYFSETQRNKGNFPGRFSGRQFSNSRSEMNVSTLELGDSALYLCASSLEGGNSNQPQHFGDGTRLSIL.

The rearrangement uses TRBV25-1 and TRBJ2-1; maybe TRBD2 (5 bases). Trimming took off 5 bases at V and 1 base at J, with 18 bases between the two ends. Germline CDR1 reads MGHDK; CDR2 reads SYGVNS. The CDR3 covers 17 residues. The CDR3 DNA reads TGTGCCAGCAGTCCCGCGGGTACCCCGAGGTCCTACAATGAGCAGTTCTTC. Its protein product is CASSPAGTPRSYNEQFF.

This clone turned up a few times. Other DNA variants within this sample encode the same CDR3. This chain joins TRBV9 and TRBJ1-1; the D is unclear. This CDR3 is built from 13 residues. The V end lost 4 bases, the J end lost 1 base, and 8 bases lay between the germline ends. CDR1 SGDLS and CDR2 YYNGEE come from the germline V gene. The CDR3 nucleotides are TGTGCCAGCAGCCCCTCCCCGAACACTGAAGCTTTCTTT. Translating it yields CASSPSPNTEAFF.

J is TRBJ2-7 and V is TRBV15; D not certain. V was clipped by 5 bases and J by 3 bases, with 5 bases between them. The CDR3 extends over 11 amino acids. Germline V gives CDR1 LNHNV, CDR2 YYDKDF (reference sequence). This CDR3 reads CATSHNYEQYF. The CDR3 region has the DNA TGTGCCACCAGCCACAACTACGAGCAGTACTTC.

CDR3 bases: TGTGCCAGCAGCCGAGGAGGGGCCTCTGGGGCCAACGTCCTGACTTTC. Its translation: CASSRGGASGANVLTF. The gene calls are TRBV5-4 and TRBJ2-6; tentatively, D is TRBD2 (6 bases). Looked up from germline, CDR1 is SGHNT and CDR2 is YYREEE (reference sequence). The CDR3 has 16 amino acids. V lost 4 bases, J lost 0 bases, and 11 bases lay in between. The full variable domain, in which reference TRBV5-4 and TRBJ2-6 provide the parts outside the CDR3, is ETGVTQSPTHLIKTRGQQVTLRCSSQSGHNTVSWYQQALGQGPQFIFQYYREEENGRGNFPPRFSGLQFPNYSSELNVNALELDDSALYLCASSRGGASGANVLTFGAGSRLTVL.

The V and J genes are TRBV7-3 and TRBJ2-6, with TRBD1 matching over 10 bases. Germline CDR1 SGHTA, CDR2 FQGTGA. Germline trimming cut 5 bases from V and 0 bases from J; bases unmatched to any gene: 13. CDR3 length: 20 residues. CDR3 coding DNA: TGTGCCAGCAGCAAAGAAAAGACAGGGGGCCTTCCCTCTGGGGCCAACGTCCTGACTTTC. It translates to CASSKEKTGGLPSGANVLTF.

This chain links TRBV6-1 with TRBJ2-7; D is possibly TRBD2 (6 bases). The CDR3 length is 14 residues. Trimming removed 3 bases from V and 2 bases from J, with 11 bases in between. In germline, CDR1 is MNHNS, CDR2 SASEGT. CDR3: CASSEGSGTYEQYF. The CDR3 nucleotides read TGTGCCAGCAGTGAGGGTAGCGGAACCTACGAGCAGTACTTC.

This clone was recorded once. V is TRBV11-2 and J is TRBJ1-1; a weak D match, TRBD1 (5 bases). The CDR3 is made up of 13 amino acids. V lost 5 bases and J 10 bases, leaving 17 bases between the germline ends. Germline V lookup: CDR1 SGHAT, CDR2 FQNNGV. The CDR3 DNA is TGTGCCAGCAGCCAGGACGGGACTCCCAGAGCTTTCTTT. This codes for CASSQDGTPRAFF.

About this clone itself: This same CDR3 is encoded by further DNA sequences in the sample. This chain uses TRBV18 with TRBJ1-3; perhaps TRBD1 as D (5 bases). Germline lookup yields CDR1 KGHSH and CDR2 LQKENI. CDR3 size: 15 residues. With 3 bases removed from V and 4 bases from J, the gap between germline ends came to 13 bases. CDR3 amino acids: CASSPEGARGNTIYF. The CDR3 DNA sequence: TGTGCCAGCTCACCCGAAGGGGCAAGAGGAAACACCATATATTTT.

This clone was seen more than once but under ten times. The chain recombines TRBV7-2 with TRBJ2-7; D gene uncertain. This CDR3 has 12 residues. Trimming cost V 8 bases and J 9 bases, with 17 bases left between them. CDR1 is SGHTA and CDR2 is FQGNSA in the germline V gene. This chain's CDR3 is CASGRTLVGQYF. CDR3 DNA sequence: TGTGCCAGCGGAAGAACCCTCGTAGGGCAGTACTTC.

The chain couples TRBV28 to TRBJ2-7; D gene unclear. Germline values: CDR1 MDHEN, CDR2 SYDVKM. The germline V and J ends were trimmed by 3 bases and 0 bases, with 6 bases remaining between them. The CDR3 sequence is 13 residues long. The CDR3 DNA is TGTGCCAGCAGTTTTAGTCCCTCCTACGAGCAGTACTTC. It is translated as CASSFSPSYEQYF.

The chain couples TRBV5-1 to TRBJ2-5; TRBD2 aligns across 11 bases. Trimming removed 2 bases from V and 9 bases from J; junction bases left unmatched: 12. CDR1 is SGHRS and CDR2 is YFSETQ in the germline V gene. The CDR3 consists of 16 residues. This CDR3 is CASSFPEVSGRGPQYF. CDR3 sequence (DNA): TGCGCCAGCAGCTTCCCTGAAGTTAGCGGGAGGGGGCCCCAGTACTTC.

J is TRBJ2-3 and V is TRBV27, with TRBD2 matching 9 bases. V was clipped by 5 bases and J by 2 bases; unmatched bases: 23. The CDR3 is 21 residues long. Germline V gives CDR1 MNHEY, CDR2 SMNVEV (reference sequence). CDR3 in amino acids: CASSPVRASGTLPPYTDTQYF. The CDR3 region has the DNA TGTGCCAGCAGTCCCGTCAGGGCTAGCGGGACCCTCCCCCCCTACACAGATACGCAGTATTTT.

The J gene is TRBJ1-2, the V gene TRBV19; 10 bases are shared with TRBD1. CDR1 is LNHDA, CDR2 SQIVND, per germline (reference sequence). The CDR3 runs 16 residues. V was clipped by 4 bases and J by 4 bases; unmatched bases: 9. DNA for the CDR3: TGTGCCAGTAGTAGCGGGACAGGGGAGTTCGGCTATGGCTACACCTTC. It is translated as CASSSGTGEFGYGYTF.

The J gene is TRBJ2-3, the V gene TRBV6-5; D not resolved. The CDR3 has 15 amino acids. Germline CDR1 reads MNHEY; CDR2 reads SVGAGI. Trimming took 5 bases from V and 2 from J, leaving 14 bases between them. The CDR3 nucleotides are TGTGCCAGCAGTCCAACCGGGCCCCACACAGATACGCAGTATTTT. Its translation: CASSPTGPHTDTQYF.

V gene TRBV29-1 combines with J gene TRBJ2-5, with a tentative D call TRBD2 (6 bases). Germline CDR1 and CDR2: SQVTM and ANQGSEA. Trimming left V 7 bases short and J 4 bases short, with 25 bases between. The CDR3 extends over 16 amino acids. The CDR3 loop is CSAHRIGAGSGETQYF. The CDR3 DNA reads TGCAGCGCCCATCGGATCGGGGCCGGTAGCGGAGAGACCCAGTACTTC.